These 13 T cell receptor beta chains were sequenced from one sample in a study of blood T cell repertoires in COVID-19. This table comes from immunoSEQ multiplex PCR, and its TCRdb copy is limited to in-frame clones, with some not included. This sample carries about 150,000 clones, approximately 85% of them seen once, and the ten largest clones take around 8%. The sample was peripheral blood. The receptor set was obtained from a woman in her fifties or sixties with COVID-19, enrolled during active disease.

The chain joins TRBV24-1 to TRBJ1-3; no clear D gene. The V end was cut by 9 bases, the J end by 4 bases, with 6 bases between. CDR3 length: 11 amino acids. Germline-derived CDR1 and CDR2 are KGHDR and SFDVKD. CDR3 coding DNA: TGTGCCACCCCTAAGGGAAACACCATATATTTT. Translating it yields CATPKGNTIYF.

The chain recombines TRBV19 with TRBJ2-5, with TRBD1 matching 7 bases. This CDR3 has 15 residues. V shed 4 bases and J 4 bases; nucleotides not matched to a gene: 9. CDR1 and CDR2 from the germline V gene are LNHDA and SQIVND (reference sequence). The CDR3 loop reads CASSTHRGNLETQYF. The CDR3 bases are TGTGCCAGTAGTACCCACAGGGGAAATTTAGAGACCCAGTACTTC.

The genes are TRBV3-1 (or the pseudogene TRBV3-2) and TRBJ2-7, with a possible D match to TRBD1 (6 bases). V lost 1 base, J lost 5 bases, and 9 bases lay in between. This CDR3 spans 13 amino acids. Germline lookup yields CDR1 LGHDT and CDR2 YNNKEL (reference sequence). The CDR3 is CASSQVQGHEQYV. CDR3 nucleotide sequence: TGTGCCAGCAGCCAAGTTCAGGGGCACGAGCAGTACGTC.

The rearrangement uses TRBV5-4 and TRBJ2-3; perhaps TRBD2 as D (5 bases). V dropped 4 bases and J dropped 2 bases, with 14 bases sitting between them. The CDR3 length is 15 residues. Germline V gene sequence: CDR1 SGHNT, CDR2 YYREEE (reference sequence). In DNA, the CDR3 is TGTGCCAGCAGCAGGGAGCCAGCCTCCACAGATACGCAGTATTTT. It specifies CASSREPASTDTQYF. Combining the CDR3 with reference TRBV5-4 and TRBJ2-3 gives the whole variable domain ETGVTQSPTHLIKTRGQQVTLRCSSQSGHNTVSWYQQALGQGPQFIFQYYREEENGRGNFPPRFSGLQFPNYSSELNVNALELDDSALYLCASSREPASTDTQYFGPGTRLTVL.

This clone occurred once. The V and J genes are TRBV6-5 and TRBJ1-1; D is unresolved. V lost 7 bases to trimming and J lost 3 bases, with 12 bases between them. The CDR3 loop spans 13 amino acids. CDR1 and CDR2 (germline): MNHEY, SVGAGI. CDR3: CASTRGQDTEAFF. CDR3 nucleotides: TGTGCCAGCACCCGAGGGCAGGACACTGAAGCTTTCTTT.

V usage is TRBV10-2 and J usage is TRBJ1-2; the D is unclear. Germline V gene sequence: CDR1 WSHSY, CDR2 SAAADI. Deletions cut 2 bases from V and 2 bases from J, with 9 bases between. The CDR3 length is 14 residues. The chain's CDR3 is CASSESTYNYGYTF. CDR3 in DNA: TGCGCCAGCAGTGAGAGTACCTACAACTATGGCTACACCTTC.

The V gene is TRBV10-3, the J gene TRBJ2-1; 10 nucleotides align to TRBD1. Trimming at V came to 10 bases and at J to 9 bases, leaving 12 bases not matched to a gene. This CDR3 is 14 amino acids long. The germline CDR1 and CDR2 sequences are ENHRY and SYGVKD. The CDR3 reads CASSGTGVESEQFF. DNA for the CDR3: TGTGCCAGCTCCGGGACAGGGGTGGAAAGTGAGCAGTTCTTC.

The rearrangement joins TRBV7-7 to TRBJ2-1, with 9 positions matching TRBD1. The germline gives CDR1 SSHAT, CDR2 FNYEAQ (reference sequence). V was clipped by 1 base and J by 6 bases; unmatched bases: 7. The CDR3 is 16 amino acids. CDR3: CASSLGGQGGFNEQFF. CDR3 bases: TGTGCCAGCAGCTTAGGGGGACAGGGAGGCTTCAATGAGCAGTTCTTC.

The chain has TRBV2 and TRBJ2-2; TRBD1 matches at 9 bases. The CDR3 length is 16 residues. Germline V gene data show CDR1 as SNHLY and CDR2 as FYNNEI. The junction had 11 bases not matched to a gene; V was cut back by 7 bases and J by 5 bases. CDR3 DNA: TGTGCCAGCACCCGCCCCGGGACAGGGAGGACCGGGGAGCTGTTTTTT. Translating it yields CASTRPGTGRTGELFF.

The chain links TRBV30 to TRBJ1-6; 9 bases map to TRBD1. This CDR3 has 13 residues. The J segment lost 10 bases and the V segment lost 3 bases, leaving 4 bases of the junction unmatched. The V gene's germline CDR1 is GTSNPN and CDR2 SVGIG (reference sequence). The CDR3 is CAWRDRGWSPLHF. For the CDR3, the DNA is TGTGCCTGGAGGGACAGGGGTTGGTCACCCCTCCACTTT.

The chain has TRBV5-4 and TRBJ2-5, with D perhaps matching TRBD1 (5 bases). The CDR3 is made up of 14 amino acids. The V gene's germline CDR1 is SGHNT and CDR2 YYREEE (reference sequence). The ends were cut back, 1 base at V and 5 bases at J, with 12 bases in the middle. Here the CDR3 DNA reads TGTGCCAGCAGCTTGCCAGGGCTGGGGGAGACCCAGTACTTC. It encodes CASSLPGLGETQYF. Combining the CDR3 with reference TRBV5-4 and TRBJ2-5 gives the whole variable domain ETGVTQSPTHLIKTRGQQVTLRCSSQSGHNTVSWYQQALGQGPQFIFQYYREEENGRGNFPPRFSGLQFPNYSSELNVNALELDDSALYLCASSLPGLGETQYFGPGTRLLVL.

This sequence joins TRBV10-3 and TRBJ2-2; 7 bases fit TRBD2. Germline V CDR1 and CDR2: ENHRY, SYGVKD. This CDR3 region has 15 residues. Germline trimming cut 3 bases from V and 6 bases from J; bases unmatched to any gene: 7. In DNA form, the CDR3 reads TGTGCCATCAGTGATAGAGGGAGGGCCCCCGGGGAGCTGTTTTTT. Translated: CAISDRGRAPGELFF.

This clone was found once. V usage is TRBV29-1 and J usage is TRBJ2-3; 8 positions match TRBD2. This CDR3 spans 17 amino acids. Germline V gives CDR1 SQVTM, CDR2 ANQGSEA. The V gene end was trimmed by 0 bases and the J gene end by 6 bases; junction bases not matched to a gene: 14. CDR3 loop: CSVEDIGLAPVRDTQYF. In nucleotides, the CDR3 is TGCAGCGTTGAAGATATTGGACTAGCCCCAGTTAGGGATACGCAGTATTTT.